This TCR beta chain stems from a study of Ad26.COV2.S vaccination and SARS-CoV-2 variants. General study results and limits: The study found higher spike-specific TCR breadth in vaccine than placebo recipients. Comparability of non-spike TCR breadth was observed across vaccine and placebo recipients.

To note about this clone: Its antigen is currently unknown.

The data were produced by immunoSEQ multiplex PCR, yet TCRdb's version contains in-frame clones alone and is incomplete. Of more than 300,000 clones listed, roughly 84% are singletons. This CDR3 comprises 20 residues. Germline CDR1 SNHLY, CDR2 FYNNEI. V was pared by 6 bases and J by 3 bases, with 18 bases of the junction left unmatched. Treatment in this sample: some 20 received Ad26.COV2.S at low or high dose, single or two shots; about 5 received placebo; per-sample allocation not given. Material that was analyzed had been drawn on day 63 after the first vaccine or placebo injection. This person who donated was an adult of 18-55 years in Boston. Vaccination used an Ad26 vector expressing Wuhan-strain SARS-CoV-2 spike.

This receptor was taken from a person between 18 and 59 years old who received the Ad26.COV2.S COVID-19 vaccine or a placebo. The sample consisted of peripheral blood, taken in a trial of Ad26.COV2.S vaccine versus placebo. J is TRBJ2-4 and V is TRBV2, with 12 bases that match TRBD2. The CDR3 bases are TGTGCCAGCAGCAGTGTTCCCGGGCTAGCGGGGGGGCCGGGCAAAAACATTCAGTACTTC. The encoded protein is CASSSVPGLAGGPGKNIQYF.